Below are 15 T cell receptor beta chains sequenced from a single sample in a study of cytomegalovirus exposure and HLA in healthy donors. With 60 Vbeta and 13 Jbeta primers, the PCR was carried out. Clones were sequenced by immunoSEQ multiplex PCR, and TCRdb holds only the in-frame ones, with some missing. The sample includes about 140,000 clones, 70% to 90% of them seen just once. Sequenced sample: PBMCs. These receptors originate from a man aged 50 or older in good health and CMV-seronegative.

The chain carries TRBV5-1 and TRBJ2-7, with TRBD1 as a possible D gene (5 bases). The CDR3 is 15 amino acids. Trimming left V 0 bases short and J 7 bases short, with 17 bases between. The germline V gene encodes CDR1 SGHRS and CDR2 YFSETQ. The CDR3 DNA sequence: TGCGCCAGCAGCTTGGAAACAGGCCAGTACGATGAGCAGTACTTC. Its translation is CASSLETGQYDEQYF.

V is TRBV5-1 and J is TRBJ2-3; D call uncertain. This CDR3 has 14 amino acids. The germline gives CDR1 SGHRS, CDR2 YFSETQ. Trimming removed 8 bases from V and 2 bases from J, with 15 bases in between. The CDR3 DNA reads as TGCGCCAGTCGACCCAGAGACTTCACAGATACGCAGTATTTT. Protein: CASRPRDFTDTQYF.

This CDR3 is CASSSLTYEQYF. In DNA form, the CDR3 reads TGTGCCAGCAGCTCTCTCACCTACGAGCAGTACTTC. The V call is TRBV11-1, the J call TRBJ2-5, with D unresolved. TRBJ2-7 matches the DNA end more closely, so the J call is doubtful. This CDR3 is built from 12 residues. The germline CDR1 and CDR2 sequences are SGHAT and FQDESV (reference sequence).

The chain combines TRBV9 with TRBJ2-2; D not certain. The V and J ends lost 0 bases and 4 bases respectively, with 4 bases between them. The V gene's germline CDR1 is SGDLS and CDR2 YYNGEE. The CDR3 is made up of 13 amino acids. This CDR3 reads CASSVEPTGELFF. The CDR3 DNA sequence: TGTGCCAGCAGCGTAGAGCCCACCGGGGAGCTGTTTTTT.

This clone was counted once. V usage is TRBV18 and J usage is TRBJ2-5; 7 bases match TRBD1. Losses at the gene ends were 6 bases for V and 2 bases for J; bases not matched to a gene: 9. The CDR3 is 15 residues long. Germline V lookup: CDR1 KGHSH, CDR2 LQKENI. In DNA, the CDR3 is TGTGCCAGCTCCCTCTGGGACAGAAAACAAGAGACCCAGTACTTC. It is translated as CASSLWDRKQETQYF.

The J gene is TRBJ2-5, the V gene TRBV5-4, with 12 bases aligning to TRBD2. Looked up from germline, CDR1 is SGHNT and CDR2 is YYREEE (reference sequence). The CDR3 has 18 amino acids. V dropped 0 bases and J dropped 3; count of bases not matched to a gene: 9. For the CDR3, the DNA is TGTGCCAGCAGCTTGGTGACTAGCGGGAGAGGTAGTGAAGAGACCCAGTACTTC. It is translated as CASSLVTSGRGSEETQYF. Looking up the rest from reference TRBV5-4 and TRBJ2-5 gives the full variable domain: ETGVTQSPTHLIKTRGQQVTLRCSSQSGHNTVSWYQQALGQGPQFIFQYYREEENGRGNFPPRFSGLQFPNYSSELNVNALELDDSALYLCASSLVTSGRGSEETQYFGPGTRLLVL.

The rearrangement links TRBV18 to TRBJ1-2, with D perhaps TRBD1 (5 bases). The germline V and J ends were trimmed by 3 bases and 3 bases, with 8 bases remaining between them. CDR1 is KGHSH, CDR2 LQKENI, per germline. This CDR3 region has 13 residues. The CDR3, as DNA: TGTGCCAGCTCACCCGACAGAGACTATGGCTACACCTTC. Translating gives CASSPDRDYGYTF.

The chain joins TRBV18 to TRBJ2-1; D is uncertain. V was shortened by 6 bases and J by 0 bases, with 12 bases between the two germline ends. The germline CDR1 and CDR2 sequences are KGHSH and LQKENI. The CDR3 extends over 15 amino acids. CDR3 DNA sequence: TGTGCCAGCTCCCTAGAGAAGAGCTCCTACAATGAGCAGTTCTTC. It codes for CASSLEKSSYNEQFF.

The chain carries TRBV2 and TRBJ2-5; TRBD2 is a possible D gene (7 bases). Per the germline V gene, CDR1 is SNHLY and CDR2 is FYNNEI. CDR3 size: 15 residues. Trimming shortened V by 6 bases and J by 5 bases, and 19 bases separated the two germline ends. For the CDR3, the DNA is TGTGCCAGCAGGGACGATTGGGGGGGGCGGGAGACCCAGTACTTC. Its translation is CASRDDWGGRETQYF. Combining the CDR3 with reference TRBV2 and TRBJ2-5 gives the whole variable domain EPEVTQTPSHQVTQMGQEVILRCVPISNHLYFYWYRQILGQKVEFLVSFYNNEISEKSEIFDDQFSVERPDGSNFTLKIRSTKLEDSAMYFCASRDDWGGRETQYFGPGTRLLVL.

J is TRBJ2-7 and V is TRBV2, with a weak D call TRBD1 (6 bases). V shed 5 bases and J shed 4 bases, with 15 bases lying between them. The CDR3 loop spans 14 amino acids. Germline V gene data show CDR1 as SNHLY and CDR2 as FYNNEI. Here the CDR3 reads CASSQTGYGYEQYF. The CDR3 DNA sequence: TGTGCCAGCAGTCAAACAGGGTATGGTTACGAGCAGTACTTC.

The rearrangement joins TRBV15 to TRBJ1-2; D may be TRBD1 (5 bases). Germline V gives CDR1 LNHNV, CDR2 YYDKDF (reference sequence). This CDR3 is 14 amino acids long. Trimming pared 1 base from V and 6 bases from J, leaving 12 bases between. This CDR3 is CATSRAGRVHGYTF. The CDR3 nucleotides read TGTGCCACCAGCAGAGCCGGCAGGGTCCATGGCTACACCTTC. Supplemented by reference TRBV15 and TRBJ1-2, the full variable domain reads DAMVIQNPRYQVTQFGKPVTLSCSQTLNHNVMYWYQQKSSQAPKLLFHYYDKDFNNEADTPDNFQSRRPNTSFCFLDIRSPGLGDTAMYLCATSRAGRVHGYTFGSGTRLTVV.

This sequence joins TRBV28 and TRBJ1-1; 9 nucleotides match TRBD1. CDR1 and CDR2 (germline): MDHEN, SYDVKM. The CDR3 sequence is 14 residues long. Losses at the gene ends were 5 bases for V and 4 bases for J; bases not matched to a gene: 5. CDR3 DNA: TGTGCCAGCAGTCAGGGACAGGGAGGCACTGAAGCTTTCTTT. This gives the protein CASSQGQGGTEAFF.

The V call is TRBV7-6, the J call TRBJ1-4, with 7 bases fitting TRBD1. Germline loops: CDR1 SGHVS, CDR2 FNYEAQ. Trimming at V came to 4 bases and at J to 0 bases, leaving 14 bases not matched to a gene. CDR3 length: 19 amino acids. Here the CDR3 reads CASSSPGQQRPTTNEKLFF. In DNA, the CDR3 is TGTGCCAGCAGCTCCCCGGGACAGCAAAGACCTACAACTAATGAAAAACTGTTTTTT.

The chain has TRBV19 and TRBJ2-1, with 9 bases lining up with TRBD2. The CDR3 is made up of 16 amino acids. J was trimmed by 9 bases and V by 5 bases; bases with no gene match: 14. The germline gives CDR1 LNHDA, CDR2 SQIVND (reference sequence). The CDR3 coding sequence is TGTGCCAGTAGTCCCCTCTTAGCGGGAGCCGGAGGTGAGCAGTTCTTC. Amino acid sequence: CASSPLLAGAGGEQFF.

V gene TRBV5-4 combines with J gene TRBJ2-1, with TRBD1 identical over 9 bases. The V gene end was trimmed by 3 bases and the J gene end by 4 bases; junction bases not matched to a gene: 5. CDR3 size: 15 residues. CDR1 and CDR2 from the germline V gene are SGHNT and YYREEE (reference sequence). CDR3: CASSSGTGIYNEQFF. The CDR3 DNA is TGTGCCAGCAGCTCCGGGACAGGGATTTACAATGAGCAGTTCTTC. Using reference TRBV5-4 and TRBJ2-1 for the parts outside the CDR3, the full variable domain is ETGVTQSPTHLIKTRGQQVTLRCSSQSGHNTVSWYQQALGQGPQFIFQYYREEENGRGNFPPRFSGLQFPNYSSELNVNALELDDSALYLCASSSGTGIYNEQFFGPGTRLTVL.